Listed here are 13 T cell receptor beta chains from one sample, sequenced in a study of control samples from healthy donors and cancer patients. Produced via immunoSEQ multiplex PCR; TCRdb's table is partial and in-frame only. The sample lists roughly 120,000 clones, around nine tenths occurring once. Sequenced input: blood. The receptors here all came from a man younger than 40 in good health.

The chain couples TRBV4-1 to TRBJ1-5, with D unresolved. Trimming left V 2 bases short and J 5 bases short, with 13 bases between. The CDR3 sequence is 15 residues long. The germline V gene encodes CDR1 MGHRA and CDR2 YSYEKL. This CDR3 reads CASSQNGITYQPQHF. In DNA form, the CDR3 reads TGCGCCAGCAGCCAAAATGGGATAACCTATCAGCCCCAGCATTTT.

The chain employs TRBV30 and TRBJ1-3; TRBD1 aligns across 8 bases. The CDR3 loop spans 17 amino acids. V was clipped by 0 bases and J by 1 base; unmatched bases: 8. CDR1 GTSNPN and CDR2 SVGIG come from the germline V gene (reference sequence). CDR3 nucleotide sequence: TGTGCCTGGAGTGTATCGTCAGGGGGCACGTCTGGAAACACCATATATTTT. This sequence encodes CAWSVSSGGTSGNTIYF. Combining the CDR3 with reference TRBV30 and TRBJ1-3 gives the whole variable domain SQTIHQWPATLVQPVGSPLSLECTVEGTSNPNLYWYRQAAGRGLQLLFYSVGIGQISSEVPQNLSASRPQDRQFILSSKKLLLSDSGFYLCAWSVSSGGTSGNTIYFGEGSWLTVV.

The chain has TRBV28 and TRBJ1-2, with 8 bases fitting TRBD1. V shed 7 bases, J shed 8 bases, and the junction held 6 bases outside the gene matches. Germline V CDR1 and CDR2: MDHEN, SYDVKM. The CDR3 totals 12 residues. CDR3 sequence reads: CASTSDRDGYTF. CDR3 DNA: TGTGCCAGCACTTCGGACAGGGACGGCTACACCTTC.

The chain recombines TRBV10-1 with TRBJ2-2; D remains unclear. The CDR3 covers 15 residues. Germline assignment: CDR1 WNHNN and CDR2 SYGVQD (reference sequence). V lost 3 bases to trimming and J lost 0 bases, with 8 bases between them. The CDR3 loop is CASSEGRSNTGELFF. The DNA of the CDR3 is TGCGCCAGCAGTGAAGGCAGATCGAACACCGGGGAGCTGTTTTTT.

This chain connects TRBV11-1 to TRBJ1-1, with TRBD1 as a possible D gene (6 bases). Trimming removed 4 bases at V and 6 bases at J, with 18 bases between. CDR3 size: 15 residues. Germline V gives CDR1 SGHAT, CDR2 FQDESV (reference sequence). CDR3 sequence reads: CASSSATGSGAEAFF. DNA for the CDR3: TGTGCCAGCAGCTCGGCTACAGGGTCGGGGGCTGAAGCTTTCTTT.

The chain couples TRBV7-9 to TRBJ1-2; TRBD1 aligns across 9 bases. The CDR3 covers 13 residues. With V trimmed by 5 bases and J by 6 bases, 4 bases remained unmatched. Germline CDR1 SEHNR, CDR2 FQNEAQ (reference sequence). The DNA of the CDR3 is TGTGCCAGCAGCCCCGGACAGGGGAATGGCTACACCTTC. It yields the protein CASSPGQGNGYTF.

This clone was recorded only once. The chain recombines TRBV2 with TRBJ1-3; D might be TRBD1 (5 bases). There are 17 residues in the CDR3. Trimming removed 1 base from V and 4 bases from J, with 17 bases in between. CDR1 and CDR2 from the germline V gene are SNHLY and FYNNEI. This CDR3 reads CASSEGDPGLEGNTIYF. In nucleotides, the CDR3 is TGTGCCAGCAGTGAAGGGGACCCAGGACTGGAAGGAAACACCATATATTTT.

A note on this clone: Other nucleotide sequences from this sample produce the same CDR3. J is TRBJ1-5 and V is TRBV29-1; 8 nucleotides agree with TRBD1. Per germline, CDR1 SQVTM and CDR2 ANQGSEA. This CDR3 comprises 13 residues. Trimming cost V 2 bases and J 7 bases; bases outside gene matches: 4. In nucleotides, the CDR3 is TGCAGCGTTGAACAGGGGGCAGGACAGCCCCAGCATTTT. Translated, it gives CSVEQGAGQPQHF. The entire variable domain, with the rest obtained from reference TRBV29-1 and TRBJ1-5, is as follows: SAVISQKPSRDICQRGTSLTIQCQVDSQVTMMFWYRQQPGQSLTLIATANQGSEATYESGFVIDKFPISRPNLTFSTLTVSNMSPEDSSIYLCSVEQGAGQPQHFGDGTRLSIL.

This chain links TRBV9 with TRBJ2-7, with 9 nucleotides matching TRBD2. Germline V lookup: CDR1 SGDLS, CDR2 YYNGEE. V lost 1 base to trimming and J lost 6 bases; unmatched junction nucleotides: 5. This CDR3 has 14 amino acids. In nucleotides, the CDR3 is TGTGCCAGCAGCGTACGCGGGGGGGGCCGCGAGCAGTACGTC. The encoded protein is CASSVRGGGREQYV.

This chain uses TRBV7-2 with TRBJ2-3; 7 nucleotides agree with TRBD2. Trimming took 5 bases from V and 0 from J; bases not matched to a gene: 8. The germline V gene encodes CDR1 SGHTA and CDR2 FQGNSA. There are 16 residues in the CDR3. CDR3 loop: CASSGRGGTSTDTQYF. The DNA for the CDR3 is TGTGCCAGCAGCGGTCGCGGGGGAACTAGCACAGATACGCAGTATTTT.

V is TRBV12-3 or TRBV12-4 and J is TRBJ2-6; D gene unclear. The CDR3 runs 13 residues. Trimming removed 5 bases at V and 4 bases at J, with 6 bases between. This CDR3 is CASSTLGANVLTF. DNA of the CDR3: TGTGCCAGCAGTACACTCGGGGCCAACGTCCTGACTTTC.

The CDR3 spells CASSEPRGYQETQYF. CDR3 bases: TGCGCCAGCAGTGAGCCCAGGGGGTACCAAGAGACCCAGTACTTC. This chain joins TRBV10-2 and TRBJ2-5; 7 nucleotides align to TRBD1. This CDR3 contains 15 residues. The germline V gene has CDR1 WSHSY and CDR2 SAAADI. Unmatched junction bases numbered 3, after V lost 2 bases and J lost 0 bases.

As DNA, the CDR3 is TGCGCCAGCAGCCTGTCCAAAGATACGCAGTATTTT. Its translation is CASSLSKDTQYF. The J gene is TRBJ2-3, the V gene TRBV5-1; D ambiguous. From germline, CDR1 is SGHRS and CDR2 YFSETQ. The ends were cut back, 4 bases at V and 5 bases at J, with 8 bases in the middle. This CDR3 contains 12 residues. Looking up the rest from reference TRBV5-1 and TRBJ2-3 gives the full variable domain: KAGVTQTPRYLIKTRGQQVTLSCSPISGHRSVSWYQQTPGQGLQFLFEYFSETQRNKGNFPGRFSGRQFSNSRSEMNVSTLELGDSALYLCASSLSKDTQYFGPGTRLTVL.